Presented here are 26 T cell receptor beta chains from one specimen sequenced in a study of monozygotic twins with inflammatory bowel disease (dated by TCRdb to between 2019 and 2020). Receptors were amplified or captured by 5' RACE. TCRdb records Illumina HiSeq 2500 as the sequencer. Through TCRdb reprocessing, the reads give one entry per CDR3 protein sequence; DNA is omitted. The sample table gives 310,000 or so distinct CDR3 sequences. The leading ten clones occupy 2% to 2.5% of the sample. The sample comprised blood. These receptors were obtained from a human donor with ulcerative colitis or Crohn's disease, or a healthy co-twin of an affected twin (not recorded which).

V gene TRBV4-3 combines with J gene TRBJ2-5; TCRdb indicates TRBD1, and absent DNA this call remains unverified. Germline V lookup: CDR1 LGHNA, CDR2 YSLEER. This CDR3 is 16 amino acids long. CDR3 region: CASSPGQGAFAETQYF.

The chain links TRBV19 to TRBJ2-3; TCRdb's D call of TRBD2 is untestable without DNA. Germline CDR1 LNHDA, CDR2 SQIVND (reference sequence). CDR3 length: 15 residues. CDR3 in amino acids: CASSIGGTSTDTQYF.

The rearrangement uses TRBV7-2 and TRBJ2-7; without DNA, the TCRdb call of TRBD2 cannot be checked. Germline CDR1 SGHTA, CDR2 FQGNSA. This CDR3 comprises 14 residues. The chain's CDR3 is CASSSQAGGYEQYF.

The chain is built from TRBV23-1 and TRBJ1-2; TCRdb lists TRBD1, though no DNA is available to test this call. TRBV23-1 is annotated as an ORF whose role is uncertain. CDR3 size: 17 residues. CDR3 sequence: CASRGAGQGIIYYGYTF.

The chain is built from TRBV12-3 or TRBV12-4 and TRBJ2-1; TCRdb's D call of TRBD1 is untestable without DNA. The CDR3 covers 11 residues. The CDR3 region is CASSLYRGQFF.

This chain links TRBV6-2 or TRBV6-3 with TRBJ2-2; the TCRdb D gene call, TRBD1, has no DNA to confirm it. The germline CDR1 and CDR2 sequences are MNHEY and SVGEGT. This CDR3 spans 15 amino acids. This chain's CDR3 is CASSPWTGNTGELFF.

V and J are TRBV4-1 and TRBJ2-7. The CDR3 sequence is 16 residues long. The germline CDR1 and CDR2 sequences are MGHRA and YSYEKL. The chain's CDR3 is CASSQVPVGVSYEQYF.

The chain employs TRBV5-1 and TRBJ1-1. Germline CDR1 SGHRS, CDR2 YFSETQ. The CDR3 length is 15 residues. The CDR3: CASSLAASLNTEAFF.

This chain connects TRBV11-2 to TRBJ2-7; the D call from TCRdb, TRBD1, cannot be confirmed without DNA. This CDR3 comprises 13 residues. The germline gives CDR1 SGHAT, CDR2 FQNNGV. This CDR3 reads CASSRDENYEQYF.

V and J are TRBV3-1 and TRBJ2-7. This CDR3 has 15 amino acids. The V gene's germline CDR1 is LGHDT and CDR2 YNNKEL (reference sequence). CDR3 amino acids: CASSQDKTGSYEQYF.

The gene calls are TRBV7-3 and TRBJ2-2; TCRdb's D gene call, TRBD1, goes unchecked for lack of DNA. The V gene's germline CDR1 is SGHTA and CDR2 FQGTGA. The CDR3 totals 14 residues. This CDR3 reads CASSANRVTGELFF.

The V gene is TRBV5-6, the J gene TRBJ1-1; the TCRdb call, TRBD1, lacks DNA for checking. This CDR3 is built from 14 residues. Germline CDR1 SGHDT, CDR2 YYEEEE. CDR3: CASSFGQWGTEAFF.

This clonotype is classed as medium-sized by frequency. The chain joins TRBV20-1 to TRBJ1-1; as DNA is missing, the TRBD1 call by TCRdb cannot be tested. Germline-derived CDR1 and CDR2 are DFQATT and SNEGSKA (reference sequence). This CDR3 comprises 13 residues. Here the CDR3 reads CSADRGQHTEAFF.

V and J are TRBV11-2 and TRBJ2-4; TCRdb's assignment of TRBD1 cannot be checked, as there is no DNA. This CDR3 has 17 amino acids. The germline CDR1 and CDR2 sequences are SGHAT and FQNNGV. The CDR3 sequence: CASSLVSETGAKNIQYF.

The chain couples TRBV7-9 to TRBJ2-7; TCRdb lists TRBD1, though no DNA is available to test this call. Germline lookup yields CDR1 SEHNR and CDR2 FQNEAQ (reference sequence). This CDR3 is 13 amino acids long. CDR3 sequence reads: CASSPDRGDEQYF.

The V call is TRBV20-1, the J call TRBJ2-1; the D call from TCRdb, TRBD2, cannot be confirmed without DNA. Germline V lookup: CDR1 DFQATT, CDR2 SNEGSKA (reference sequence). This CDR3 comprises 15 residues. Here the CDR3 reads CSALGLAVGRNEQFF.

The genes are TRBV12-3 or TRBV12-4 and TRBJ1-5. The CDR3 extends over 14 amino acids. The chain's CDR3 is CASSLGVYDQPQHF.

The rearrangement uses TRBV4-2 and TRBJ1-1; checking the TCRdb D call of TRBD1 is not possible without DNA. Germline V lookup: CDR1 LGHNA, CDR2 YNFKEQ. CDR3 length: 12 residues. The CDR3 loop is CASSQNDRAAFF.

The chain carries TRBV4-3 and TRBJ2-3; TCRdb's assignment of TRBD2 cannot be checked, as there is no DNA. CDR1 and CDR2 (germline): LGHNA, YSLEER. CDR3 length equals 16 residues. This CDR3 is CASSQDASGATDTQYF.

The chain recombines TRBV29-1 with TRBJ2-5; there is no DNA to check the TCRdb D call of TRBD1. Germline CDR1 is SQVTM and CDR2 is ANQGSEA. This CDR3 has 13 amino acids. The CDR3 loop is CSAGQAGQETQYF.

The chain combines TRBV12-3 or TRBV12-4 with TRBJ1-1; TCRdb reports TRBD1, a call that lacks DNA to check it against. The CDR3 length is 14 residues. The CDR3 loop reads CASGVTGAEGEAFF.

The chain carries TRBV4-3 and TRBJ2-7; the D call from TCRdb, TRBD2, cannot be confirmed without DNA. The CDR3 sequence is 15 residues long. Germline V CDR1 and CDR2: LGHNA, YSLEER. The chain's CDR3 is CASSQELPGGYEQYF.

V is TRBV7-2 and J is TRBJ2-3; the TRBD2 assignment by TCRdb is unverifiable without DNA. Looked up from germline, CDR1 is SGHTA and CDR2 is FQGNSA. The CDR3 spans 17 residues. The CDR3 reads CASSLIIAGPSTDTQYF.

This chain links TRBV9 with TRBJ2-3; lacking DNA, the TRBD2 call made by TCRdb goes unchecked. The germline V gene has CDR1 SGDLS and CDR2 YYNGEE. The CDR3 runs to 14 residues. CDR3 region: CASSAATRGGEQYF.

The V gene is TRBV6-6, the J gene TRBJ1-1; the D gene TCRdb calls, TRBD1, cannot be checked with no DNA. The CDR3 contains 14 residues. CDR1 and CDR2 from the germline V gene are MNHNY and SVGAGI (reference sequence). The CDR3 loop is CASSYPGRQTEALF.

This chain joins TRBV11-2 and TRBJ1-4; TCRdb gives TRBD1 as the D gene, but with no DNA this cannot be confirmed. Germline V gives CDR1 SGHAT, CDR2 FQNNGV. The CDR3 runs 14 residues. The CDR3 loop reads CASSLDRGSEKLFF.